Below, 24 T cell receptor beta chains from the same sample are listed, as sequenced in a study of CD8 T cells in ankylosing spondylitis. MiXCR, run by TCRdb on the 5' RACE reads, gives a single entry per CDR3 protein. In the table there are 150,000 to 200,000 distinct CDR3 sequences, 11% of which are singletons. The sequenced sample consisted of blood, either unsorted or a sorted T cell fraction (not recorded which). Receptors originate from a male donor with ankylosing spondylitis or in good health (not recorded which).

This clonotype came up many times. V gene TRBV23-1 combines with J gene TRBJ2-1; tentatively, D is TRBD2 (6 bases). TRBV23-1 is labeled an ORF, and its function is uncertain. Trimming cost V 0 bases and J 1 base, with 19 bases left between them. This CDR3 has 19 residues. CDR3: CASSQSRLEGKISYNEQFF. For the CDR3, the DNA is TGCGCCAGCAGTCAATCGAGGTTGGAGGGAAAGATTTCCTACAATGAGCAGTTCTTC.

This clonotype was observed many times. CDR3 region: CASSQPGLAVLEQFF. The CDR3 nucleotides are TGCGCCAGCAGCCAGCCGGGACTAGCCGTCCTAGAGCAGTTCTTC. This sequence joins TRBV5-1 and TRBJ2-1; 9 bases agree with TRBD2. CDR3 length: 15 amino acids. Germline V gene data show CDR1 as SGHRS and CDR2 as YFSETQ. V was clipped by 4 bases and J by 10 bases; unmatched bases: 12.

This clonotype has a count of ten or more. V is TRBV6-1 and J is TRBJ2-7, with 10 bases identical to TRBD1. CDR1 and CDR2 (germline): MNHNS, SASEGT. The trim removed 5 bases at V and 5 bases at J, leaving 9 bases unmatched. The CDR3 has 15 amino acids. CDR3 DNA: TGTGCCAGCAGTCAACTCCCGGGACAGGGGAACGAGCAGTACTTC. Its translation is CASSQLPGQGNEQYF.

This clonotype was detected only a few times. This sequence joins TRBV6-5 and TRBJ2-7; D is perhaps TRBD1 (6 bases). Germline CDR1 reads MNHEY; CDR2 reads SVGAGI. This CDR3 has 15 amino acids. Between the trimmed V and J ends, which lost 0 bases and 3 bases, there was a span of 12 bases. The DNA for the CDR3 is TGTGCCAGCAGTTACTCGACAGGCGGCCTCTACGAGCAGTACTTC. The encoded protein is CASSYSTGGLYEQYF.

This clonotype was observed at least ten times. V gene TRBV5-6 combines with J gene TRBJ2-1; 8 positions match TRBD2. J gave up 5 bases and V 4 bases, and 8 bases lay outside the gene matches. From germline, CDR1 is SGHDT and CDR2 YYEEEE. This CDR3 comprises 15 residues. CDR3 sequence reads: CASSAGSGGDNEQFF. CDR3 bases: TGTGCCAGCAGCGCAGGAAGCGGGGGTGACAATGAGCAGTTCTTC.

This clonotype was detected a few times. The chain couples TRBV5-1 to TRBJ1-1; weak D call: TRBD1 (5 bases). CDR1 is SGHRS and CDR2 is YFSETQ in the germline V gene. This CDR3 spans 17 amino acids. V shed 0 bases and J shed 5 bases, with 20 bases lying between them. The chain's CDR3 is CASSLDPNRSARTEAFF. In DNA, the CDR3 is TGCGCCAGCAGCTTGGACCCCAACAGGTCCGCGCGTACTGAAGCTTTCTTT.

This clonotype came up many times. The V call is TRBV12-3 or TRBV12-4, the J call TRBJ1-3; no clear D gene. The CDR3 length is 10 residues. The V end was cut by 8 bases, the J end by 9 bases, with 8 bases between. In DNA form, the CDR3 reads TGTGCCAGCCTCGGGAGCACCATATATTTT. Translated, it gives CASLGSTIYF.

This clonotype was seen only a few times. CDR3 in amino acids: CASLGAGGTDTQYF. The CDR3 nucleotides are TGTGCCAGCCTAGGGGCGGGGGGCACAGATACGCAGTATTTT. The rearrangement uses TRBV7-2 and TRBJ2-3, with TRBD2 matching over 7 bases. The junction had 6 bases not matched to a gene; V was cut back by 8 bases and J by 1 base. Germline CDR1 and CDR2: SGHTA and FQGNSA. The CDR3 runs to 14 residues. Based on the CDR3 plus reference TRBV7-2 and TRBJ2-3, the full variable domain is GAGVSQSPSNKVTEKGKDVELRCDPISGHTALYWYRQSLGQGLEFLIYFQGNSAPDKSGLPSDRFSAERTGGSVSTLTIQRTQQEDSAVYLCASLGAGGTDTQYFGPGTRLTVL.

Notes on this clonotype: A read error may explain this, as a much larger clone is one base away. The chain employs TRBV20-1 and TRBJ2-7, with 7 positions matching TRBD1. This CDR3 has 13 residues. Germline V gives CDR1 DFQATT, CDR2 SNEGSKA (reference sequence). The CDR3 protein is CNATTGLSYEQYF. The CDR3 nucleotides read TGCAATGCAACGACAGGGCTCTCCTACGAGCAGTACTTC.

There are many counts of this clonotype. The CDR3 bases are TGTGCCAGCAAGGGGTCGGTGGAGACCCAGTACTTC. This gives the protein CASKGSVETQYF. V usage is TRBV2 and J usage is TRBJ2-5, with TRBD1 as a possible D gene (5 bases). Looked up from germline, CDR1 is SNHLY and CDR2 is FYNNEI. CDR3 length equals 12 residues. V dropped 7 bases and J dropped 5 bases, with 11 bases sitting between them.

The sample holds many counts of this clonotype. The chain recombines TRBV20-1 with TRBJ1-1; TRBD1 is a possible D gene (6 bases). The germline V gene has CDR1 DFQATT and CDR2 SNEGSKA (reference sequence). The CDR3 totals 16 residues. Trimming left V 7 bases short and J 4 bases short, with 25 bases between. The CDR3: CSVSGGQGMGGTEAFF. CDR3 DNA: TGCAGTGTGTCAGGAGGGCAGGGGATGGGCGGCACTGAAGCTTTCTTT.

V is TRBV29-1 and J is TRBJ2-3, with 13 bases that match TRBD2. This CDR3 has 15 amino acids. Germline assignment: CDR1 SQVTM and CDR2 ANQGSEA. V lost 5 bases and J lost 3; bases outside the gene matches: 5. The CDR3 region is CSVLQLAGGTDTQYF. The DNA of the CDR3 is TGCAGCGTTCTCCAACTAGCGGGAGGGACAGATACGCAGTATTTT.

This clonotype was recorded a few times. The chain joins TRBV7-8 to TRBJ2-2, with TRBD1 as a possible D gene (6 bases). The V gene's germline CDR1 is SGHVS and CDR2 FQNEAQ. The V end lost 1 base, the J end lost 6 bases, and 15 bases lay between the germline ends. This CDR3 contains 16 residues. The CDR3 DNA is TGTGCCAGCAGCTTAGGCCAGCGGAACAGGGCCGGGGAGCTGTTTTTT. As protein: CASSLGQRNRAGELFF.

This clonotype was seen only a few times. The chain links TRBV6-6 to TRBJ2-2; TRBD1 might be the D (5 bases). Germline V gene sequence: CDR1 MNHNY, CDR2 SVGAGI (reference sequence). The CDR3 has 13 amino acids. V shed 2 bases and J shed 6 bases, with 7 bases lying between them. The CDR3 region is CASSYRTPGELFF. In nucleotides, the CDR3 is TGTGCCAGCAGTTACCGGACACCCGGGGAGCTGTTTTTT.

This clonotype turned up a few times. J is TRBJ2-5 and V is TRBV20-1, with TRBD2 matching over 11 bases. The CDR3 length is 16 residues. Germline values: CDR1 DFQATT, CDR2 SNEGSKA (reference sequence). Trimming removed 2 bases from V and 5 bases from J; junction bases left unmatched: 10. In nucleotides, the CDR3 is TGCAGTGCTAGACCAACGACTAGCGGGATTATGGAGACCCAGTACTTC. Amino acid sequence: CSARPTTSGIMETQYF.

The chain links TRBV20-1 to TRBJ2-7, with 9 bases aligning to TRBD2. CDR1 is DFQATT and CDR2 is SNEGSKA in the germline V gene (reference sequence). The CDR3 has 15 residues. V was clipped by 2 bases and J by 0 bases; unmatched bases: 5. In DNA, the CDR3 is TGCAGTGCTAGATGGGCGGGGGGGAGCTCCTACGAGCAGTACTTC. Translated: CSARWAGGSSYEQYF.

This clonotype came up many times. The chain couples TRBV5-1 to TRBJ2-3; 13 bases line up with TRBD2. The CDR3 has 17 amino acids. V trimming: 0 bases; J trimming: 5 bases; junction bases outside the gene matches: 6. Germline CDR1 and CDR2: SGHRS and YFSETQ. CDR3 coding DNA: TGCGCCAGCAGCTTGGCCCCCACTAGCGGGAGGGGAGATACGCAGTATTTT. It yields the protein CASSLAPTSGRGDTQYF.

The CDR3 spells CSVPDWLVSRKSWTMQYF. The CDR3 DNA reads as TGCAGTGTCCCTGATTGGCTTGTCTCACGGAAGTCTTGGACAATGCAGTACTTC. The chain joins TRBV20-1 to TRBJ2-7; D might be TRBD1 (5 bases). V shed 7 bases and J shed 9 bases, with 37 bases lying between them. CDR1 DFQATT and CDR2 SNEGSKA come from the germline V gene (reference sequence). The length of the CDR3 is 18 residues.

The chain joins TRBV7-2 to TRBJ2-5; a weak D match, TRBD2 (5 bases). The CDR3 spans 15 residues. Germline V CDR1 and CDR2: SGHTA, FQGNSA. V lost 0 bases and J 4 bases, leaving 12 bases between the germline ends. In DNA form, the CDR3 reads TGTGCCAGCAGCTTAGCGGGAGTGAAACGAGAGACCCAGTACTTC. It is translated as CASSLAGVKRETQYF.

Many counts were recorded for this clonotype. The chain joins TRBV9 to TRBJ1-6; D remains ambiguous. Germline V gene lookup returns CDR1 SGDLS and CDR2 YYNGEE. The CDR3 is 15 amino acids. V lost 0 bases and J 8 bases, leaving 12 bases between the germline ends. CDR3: CASSVVGGRDSPLHF. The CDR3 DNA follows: TGTGCCAGCAGCGTAGTGGGAGGGCGGGATTCACCCCTCCACTTT.

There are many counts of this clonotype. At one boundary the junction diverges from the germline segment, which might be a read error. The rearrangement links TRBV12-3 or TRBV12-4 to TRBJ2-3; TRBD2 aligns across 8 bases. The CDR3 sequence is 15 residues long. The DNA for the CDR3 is TGCGCCAGCAGCTTGGCGGGAGGCAGCACAGATACGCAGTATTTT. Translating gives CASSLAGGSTDTQYF.

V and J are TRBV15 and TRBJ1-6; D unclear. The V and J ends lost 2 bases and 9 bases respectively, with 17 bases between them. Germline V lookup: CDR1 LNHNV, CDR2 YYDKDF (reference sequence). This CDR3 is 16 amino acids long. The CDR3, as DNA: TGTGCCACCAGCAGACCCGGCTCCCCTACGGGTTCACCCCTCCACTTT. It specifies CATSRPGSPTGSPLHF.

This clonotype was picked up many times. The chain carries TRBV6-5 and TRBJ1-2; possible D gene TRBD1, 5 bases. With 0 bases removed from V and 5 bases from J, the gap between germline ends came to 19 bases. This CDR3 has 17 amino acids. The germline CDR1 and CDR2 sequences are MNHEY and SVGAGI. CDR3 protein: CASSYSTARPRPYGYTF. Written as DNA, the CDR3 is TGTGCCAGCAGTTACTCGACAGCTCGACCCAGACCGTATGGCTACACCTTC.

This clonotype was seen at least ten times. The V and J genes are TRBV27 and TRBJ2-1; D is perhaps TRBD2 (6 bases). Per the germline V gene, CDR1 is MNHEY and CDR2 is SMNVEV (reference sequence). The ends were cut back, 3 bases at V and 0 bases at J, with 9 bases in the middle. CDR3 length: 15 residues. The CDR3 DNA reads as TGTGCCAGCAGTTTCGCGGGGAGCTCCTACAATGAGCAGTTCTTC. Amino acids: CASSFAGSSYNEQFF.